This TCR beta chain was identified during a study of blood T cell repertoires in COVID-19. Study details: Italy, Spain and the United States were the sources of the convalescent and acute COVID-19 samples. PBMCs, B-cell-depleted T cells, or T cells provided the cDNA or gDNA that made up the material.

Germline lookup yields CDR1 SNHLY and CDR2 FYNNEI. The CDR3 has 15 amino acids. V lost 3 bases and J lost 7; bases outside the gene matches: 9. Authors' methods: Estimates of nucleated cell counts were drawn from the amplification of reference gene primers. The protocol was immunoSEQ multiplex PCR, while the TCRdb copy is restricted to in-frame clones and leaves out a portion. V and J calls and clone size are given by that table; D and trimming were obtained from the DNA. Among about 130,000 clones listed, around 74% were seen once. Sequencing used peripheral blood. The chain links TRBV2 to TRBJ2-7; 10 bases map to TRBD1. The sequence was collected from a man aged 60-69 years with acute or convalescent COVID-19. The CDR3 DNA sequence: TGTGCCAGCAGTGATTTGGGGACAGGGGCCAGGGAGCAGTACTTC. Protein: CASSDLGTGAREQYF.